This TCR beta chain came from a study of metastatic and nonmetastatic thyroid tumors. The overall study: Repertoire comparisons spanned blood and tumor or nodule tissue from malignant and benign thyroid patients. Overall study findings and caveats: TCR beta diversity was reportedly significantly higher in malignant thyroid tumors than benign nodules, in blood and tumor.

Every patient underwent thyroid surgery untreated. Germline values: CDR1 SGHVS, CDR2 FNYEAQ. Trimming left V 5 bases short and J 8 bases short, with 18 bases between. This CDR3 has 14 residues. TCRdb re-called the PCR reads via MiXCR. The sample records 25,000 to 30,000 clones, about 26% being singletons. This clone was seen many times. Its cognate antigen is unknown. Sequences were obtained from blood. This TCR came from a female donor with papillary thyroid cancer or a benign thyroid nodule (not recorded which). Some clones in this sample may be carry-over from other donors' samples. This chain uses TRBV7-6 with TRBJ1-2, with D perhaps matching TRBD1 (6 bases). DNA of the CDR3: TGTGCCAGCAGCCAATACGACCTGCAGGGGGGCTACACCTTC. Translating gives CASSQYDLQGGYTF.